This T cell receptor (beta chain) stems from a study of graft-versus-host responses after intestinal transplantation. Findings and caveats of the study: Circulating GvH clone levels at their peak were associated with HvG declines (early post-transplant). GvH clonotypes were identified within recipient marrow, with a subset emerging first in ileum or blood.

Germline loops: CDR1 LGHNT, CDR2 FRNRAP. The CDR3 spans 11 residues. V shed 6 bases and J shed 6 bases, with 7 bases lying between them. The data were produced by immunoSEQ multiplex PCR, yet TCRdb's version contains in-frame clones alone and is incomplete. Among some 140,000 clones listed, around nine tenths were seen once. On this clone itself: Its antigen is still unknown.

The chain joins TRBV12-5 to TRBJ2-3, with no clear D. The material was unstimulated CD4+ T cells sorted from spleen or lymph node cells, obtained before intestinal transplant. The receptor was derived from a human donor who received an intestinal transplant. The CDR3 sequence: CASGKFDTQYF. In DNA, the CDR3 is TGTGCTAGTGGCAAATTTGATACGCAGTATTTT.